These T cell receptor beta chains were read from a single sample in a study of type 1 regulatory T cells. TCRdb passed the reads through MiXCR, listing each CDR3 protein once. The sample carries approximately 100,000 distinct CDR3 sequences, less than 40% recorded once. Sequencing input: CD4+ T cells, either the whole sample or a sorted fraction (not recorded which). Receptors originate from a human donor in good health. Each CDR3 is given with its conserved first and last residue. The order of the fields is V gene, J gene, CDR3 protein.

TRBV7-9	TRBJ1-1	CASSGTGPHTEAFF
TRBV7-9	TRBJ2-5	CASSLIGNTLKETQYF
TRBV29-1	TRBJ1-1	CSVAGSEAFF
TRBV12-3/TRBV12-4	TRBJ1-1	CASSLLRMNTEAFF
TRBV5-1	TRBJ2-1	CASSQEQSYNEQFF
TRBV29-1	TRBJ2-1	CSVGGDRVHNEQFF
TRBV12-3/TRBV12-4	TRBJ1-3	CASKTGTLRNTIYF
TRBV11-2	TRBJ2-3	CASTPGQGSTDTQYF
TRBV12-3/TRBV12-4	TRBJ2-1	CASRGHEQFF
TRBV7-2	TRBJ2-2	CASRNLPRDRLFNTGELFF
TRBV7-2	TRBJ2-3	CASRAGRGNTDTQYF
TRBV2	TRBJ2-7	CASEGQGSYEQYF
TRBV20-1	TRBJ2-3	CSAAGIGGGRAMTDTQYF
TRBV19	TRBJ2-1	CASSIGRWDNEQFF
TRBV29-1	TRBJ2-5	CSAEKGNVGETQYF
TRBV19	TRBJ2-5	CASSMRFTSGRRGETQYF
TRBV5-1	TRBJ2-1	CASGEGAEWGNEQFF